The 29 T cell receptor beta chains presented below share a single source sample, sequenced in a study of shared clonotypes between healthy human individuals (dated by TCRdb to 2020 to 2022). Receptors were amplified or captured by the immunoSEQ multiplex PCR assay. Here the immuneACCESS table is served through TCRdb, limited to in-frame sequences with V and J called. Missing clones are a known gap in these copies; in checked studies unresolved V genes cover under half, and the rest lacks a known reason. The sample table holds 2 million to 2.5 million clones, of which approximately 93% were seen once. The ten largest clonotypes hold about 0.41% of the sample. The material sequenced was naive CD4+ T cells from PBMCs. The cell subset or site tag for this specimen amounts to: CD45RA+ positively selected. The receptors were gathered from a man between 18 and 35 years old in good health. Some clones in this sample may be carry-over from other donors' samples.

This chain links TRBV19 with TRBJ1-4; 7 bases match TRBD1. Germline values: CDR1 LNHDA, CDR2 SQIVND (reference sequence). There are 15 residues in the CDR3. Trimming cost V 3 bases and J 8 bases; bases outside gene matches: 9. The CDR3 protein is CASSIRGQWNEKLFF. CDR3 coding DNA: TGTGCCAGTAGTATCCGGGGACAGTGGAACGAAAAACTGTTTTTT.

This clone was detected only once. The chain links TRBV28 to TRBJ2-2, with unresolved D. The V gene's germline CDR1 is MDHEN and CDR2 SYDVKM. V shed 7 bases and J shed 1 base, with 13 bases lying between them. The CDR3 has 15 amino acids. The CDR3 DNA is TGTGCCAGCACCCGACCGAACTTGAACACCGGGGAGCTGTTTTTT. It yields the protein CASTRPNLNTGELFF. Together with reference TRBV28 and TRBJ2-2, the CDR3 gives the full variable domain: DVKVTQSSRYLVKRTGEKVFLECVQDMDHENMFWYRQDPGLGLRLIYFSYDVKMKEKGDIPEGYSVSREKKERFSLILESASTNQTSMYLCASTRPNLNTGELFFGEGSRLTVL.

The J gene is TRBJ1-2, the V gene TRBV7-8; 10 bases line up with TRBD1. This CDR3 contains 17 residues. Trimming at V came to 5 bases and at J to 0 bases, leaving 9 bases not matched to a gene. Germline values: CDR1 SGHVS, CDR2 FQNEAQ. The CDR3, as DNA: TGTGCCAGCAGCCCCCGGACAGGGGGAACAACTAACTATGGCTACACCTTC. Amino acid sequence: CASSPRTGGTTNYGYTF.

This clone was seen only once. J is TRBJ1-1 and V is TRBV14; D may be TRBD1 (6 bases). CDR1 SGHDN and CDR2 FVKESK come from the germline V gene. The CDR3 spans 14 residues. The V and J ends lost 3 bases and 4 bases respectively, with 12 bases between them. CDR3 bases: TGTGCCAGCAGCCATTCGGGCAGGGGCACTGAAGCTTTCTTT. Amino acid sequence: CASSHSGRGTEAFF. Drawing the rest from reference TRBV14 and TRBJ1-1, the complete variable domain is EAGVTQFPSHSVIEKGQTVTLRCDPISGHDNLYWYRRVMGKEIKFLLHFVKESKQDESGMPNNRFLAERTGGTYSTLKVQPAELEDSGVYFCASSHSGRGTEAFFGQGTRLTVV.

The rearrangement uses TRBV20-1 and TRBJ2-1, with D possibly being TRBD2 (6 bases). Germline-derived CDR1 and CDR2 are DFQATT and SNEGSKA (reference sequence). Between the trimmed V and J ends, which lost 6 bases and 12 bases, there was a span of 15 bases. The CDR3 has 11 amino acids. CDR3 bases: TGCAGTGCCCCGTGGCGGGAAGGGCAGTTCTTC. This gives the protein CSAPWREGQFF.

The V gene is TRBV4-2, the J gene TRBJ2-2; 9 bases match TRBD2. The V gene end was trimmed by 4 bases and the J gene end by 6 bases; junction bases not matched to a gene: 12. Germline V lookup: CDR1 LGHNA, CDR2 YNFKEQ. This CDR3 has 17 residues. As DNA, the CDR3 is TGTGCCAGCAGCCCGCGTGGACTAGCGTTTTATGCCGGGGAGCTGTTTTTT. Translated: CASSPRGLAFYAGELFF.

The chain recombines TRBV6-1 with TRBJ1-2, with D unclear. CDR1 MNHNS and CDR2 SASEGT come from the germline V gene. V lost 5 bases and J lost 0, with 13 bases in between. CDR3 length equals 15 residues. In DNA form, the CDR3 reads TGTGCCAGCAGTATCAGACTCCAGTCTAACTATGGCTACACCTTC. It codes for CASSIRLQSNYGYTF.

V and J are TRBV18 and TRBJ2-2, with 7 positions matching TRBD1. The J segment lost 0 bases and the V segment lost 10 bases, leaving 8 bases of the junction unmatched. The germline V gene encodes CDR1 KGHSH and CDR2 LQKENI. The CDR3 has 15 residues. CDR3 bases: TGTGCCACCCTAAACCAGGGGGCGAACACCGGGGAGCTGTTTTTT. As protein: CATLNQGANTGELFF.

The chain joins TRBV4-2 to TRBJ2-3; D gene uncertain. Germline lookup yields CDR1 LGHNA and CDR2 YNFKEQ. Deletions cut 0 bases from V and 2 bases from J, with 3 bases between. The CDR3 totals 13 residues. CDR3 residues: CASSQDTTDTQYF. The CDR3, as DNA: TGTGCCAGCAGCCAAGACACCACAGATACGCAGTATTTT.

The rearrangement links TRBV18 to TRBJ2-3; 7 bases match TRBD2. Trimming at V came to 3 bases and at J to 0 bases, leaving 6 bases not matched to a gene. The CDR3 consists of 16 residues. Germline loops: CDR1 KGHSH, CDR2 LQKENI. The CDR3 protein is CASSPTTSVSTDTQYF. The CDR3 DNA sequence: TGTGCCAGCTCACCTACCACTAGCGTCAGCACAGATACGCAGTATTTT.

This chain connects TRBV27 to TRBJ2-7; D ambiguous. With 0 bases removed from V and 2 bases from J, the gap between germline ends came to 8 bases. CDR1 and CDR2 from the germline V gene are MNHEY and SMNVEV (reference sequence). The CDR3 length is 14 residues. The CDR3 loop is CASSLSSTPYEQYF. CDR3 coding DNA: TGTGCCAGCAGTTTATCGTCCACTCCCTACGAGCAGTACTTC.

The genes are TRBV14 and TRBJ2-1; TRBD2 matches 9 bases. The CDR3 loop spans 19 amino acids. The germline CDR1 and CDR2 sequences are SGHDN and FVKESK. J was trimmed by 1 base and V by 0 bases; bases with no gene match: 10. CDR3 coding DNA: TGTGCCAGCAGCCAAGACCCTAGTACTAGCGGGCGATCCTACAATGAGCAGTTCTTC. Translated, it gives CASSQDPSTSGRSYNEQFF.

This rearrangement joins TRBV5-1 to TRBJ1-4, with D maybe TRBD1 (5 bases). The germline V and J ends were trimmed by 0 bases and 7 bases, with 16 bases remaining between them. CDR1 is SGHRS and CDR2 is YFSETQ in the germline V gene. This CDR3 comprises 16 residues. The CDR3 DNA sequence: TGCGCCAGCAGCTTGGCCCATCAGGGAATTGGTGAAAAACTGTTTTTT. It encodes CASSLAHQGIGEKLFF.

The V gene is TRBV9, the J gene TRBJ1-3, with D hard to call. The ends were cut back, 4 bases at V and 0 bases at J, with 8 bases in the middle. CDR1 SGDLS and CDR2 YYNGEE come from the germline V gene. There are 14 residues in the CDR3. The CDR3 DNA follows: TGTGCCAGCAGCCCTACAGCCTCTGGAAACACCATATATTTT. It specifies CASSPTASGNTIYF.

V and J are TRBV6-5 and TRBJ2-7, with unresolved D. This CDR3 is 15 amino acids long. Germline values: CDR1 MNHEY, CDR2 SVGAGI. Trimming removed 2 bases at V and 2 bases at J, with 13 bases between. The DNA for the CDR3 is TGTGCCAGCAGTTACAGTATAGCAGCGACCTACGAGCAGTACTTC. The encoded protein is CASSYSIAATYEQYF.

The rearrangement joins TRBV11-2 to TRBJ2-1, with TRBD2 identical over 7 bases. The CDR3 contains 11 residues. CDR1 SGHAT and CDR2 FQNNGV come from the germline V gene. J was trimmed by 15 bases and V by 4 bases; bases with no gene match: 6. Written as DNA, the CDR3 is TGTGCCAGCAGCTCGGGACTATTTCTGTTCTTC. Translating gives CASSSGLFLFF.

The table lists this clone with a few counts. J is TRBJ1-2 and V is TRBV25-1; D is ambiguous. CDR3 length: 10 amino acids. CDR1 MGHDK and CDR2 SYGVNS come from the germline V gene. Trimming took 10 bases from V and 5 from J, leaving 8 bases between them. For the CDR3, the DNA is TGTGCCACCTCCCGGTATGGCTACACCTTC. This codes for CATSRYGYTF.

V gene TRBV9 combines with J gene TRBJ2-3, with TRBD2 matching 8 bases. V trimming: 3 bases; J trimming: 3 bases; junction bases outside the gene matches: 6. The CDR3 length is 15 residues. Germline lookup yields CDR1 SGDLS and CDR2 YYNGEE. CDR3 residues: CASSAAGAGTDTQYF. CDR3 DNA sequence: TGTGCCAGCAGCGCAGCGGGAGCGGGGACAGATACGCAGTATTTT.

This rearrangement joins TRBV5-1 to TRBJ2-3, with D perhaps given as TRBD1 or TRBD2 (6 bases each). Deletions cut 2 bases from V and 3 bases from J, with 13 bases between. Germline loops: CDR1 SGHRS, CDR2 YFSETQ. The CDR3 consists of 15 residues. Here the CDR3 DNA reads TGCGCCAGCAGCTTAGGGGGGCTGTGGACAGATACGCAGTATTTT. Protein: CASSLGGLWTDTQYF.

V usage is TRBV7-6 and J usage is TRBJ2-3; TRBD1 or TRBD2 may be the D gene (5 bases each). CDR1 and CDR2 from the germline V gene are SGHVS and FNYEAQ. The V end was cut by 5 bases, the J end by 2 bases, with 14 bases between. The CDR3 consists of 15 residues. CDR3 nucleotide sequence: TGTGCCAGCAGCCCCCCGGGACGGTTCACAGATACGCAGTATTTT. Encoded protein: CASSPPGRFTDTQYF.

The chain uses TRBV5-6 and TRBJ1-2, with TRBD1 as a possible D gene (6 bases). Trimming took 4 bases from V and 0 from J, leaving 19 bases between them. CDR3 size: 17 residues. Germline CDR1 is SGHDT and CDR2 is YYEEEE. CDR3 nucleotide sequence: TGTGCCAGCAGCGGACAAGGGACACCCCCCGCTAACTATGGCTACACCTTC. It yields the protein CASSGQGTPPANYGYTF.

The chain is built from TRBV5-8 and TRBJ2-7; TRBD2 might be the D (5 bases). CDR1 and CDR2 from the germline V gene are SGHTS and YDEGEE. The CDR3 contains 15 residues. V dropped 4 bases and J dropped 4 bases, with 18 bases sitting between them. The chain's CDR3 is CASSPEAGTVYEQYF. CDR3 nucleotides: TGTGCCAGCAGCCCGGAGGCCGGTACAGTATACGAGCAGTACTTC.

This rearrangement joins TRBV27 to TRBJ1-2; TRBD1 agrees at 7 bases. The length of the CDR3 is 14 residues. The junction had 12 bases not matched to a gene; V was cut back by 6 bases and J by 8 bases. Germline-derived CDR1 and CDR2 are MNHEY and SMNVEV (reference sequence). The CDR3 spells CASRERQGVGGYTF. CDR3 bases: TGTGCCAGCAGGGAGAGACAGGGAGTGGGAGGCTACACCTTC.

V and J are TRBV6-7 and TRBJ1-1; weak D call: TRBD1 (6 bases). TRBV6-7 is filed as an ORF, its function uncertain. Trimming pared 5 bases from V and 1 base from J, leaving 11 bases between. There are 14 residues in the CDR3. CDR3 loop: CASSQDSANTEAFF. CDR3 bases: TGTGCCAGCAGTCAGGACAGTGCGAACACTGAAGCTTTCTTT.

This clone was counted a single time. V and J are TRBV28 and TRBJ2-3; 8 bases agree with TRBD2. CDR1 and CDR2 (germline): MDHEN, SYDVKM. Trimming cost V 5 bases and J 2 bases; bases outside gene matches: 9. CDR3 length: 16 residues. The DNA for the CDR3 is TGTGCCAGCAGTCCCCCCGGAGCGGGGGACACAGATACGCAGTATTTT. Protein: CASSPPGAGDTDTQYF.

There are a few counts of this clone. The sample carries other DNA sequences with the same CDR3. This chain joins TRBV7-9 and TRBJ1-1; D is perhaps TRBD1 (5 bases). This CDR3 is built from 13 residues. Trimming stripped 0 bases from V and 3 bases from J, with 5 bases between. The germline CDR1 and CDR2 sequences are SEHNR and FQNEAQ (reference sequence). The CDR3 sequence is CASSLAGDTEAFF. Here the CDR3 DNA reads TGTGCCAGCAGCTTAGCAGGGGACACTGAAGCTTTCTTT.

This chain joins TRBV9 and TRBJ2-3; weak D call: TRBD2 (5 bases). Germline loops: CDR1 SGDLS, CDR2 YYNGEE. The ends were cut back, 0 bases at V and 6 bases at J, with 11 bases in the middle. CDR3 length: 14 residues. The CDR3 nucleotides are TGTGCCAGCAGCGTAGACTCTAGCCGGGATACGCAGTATTTT. Its translation is CASSVDSSRDTQYF.

The chain is built from TRBV2 and TRBJ2-7; D might be TRBD1 (5 bases). This CDR3 has 13 residues. The germline CDR1 and CDR2 sequences are SNHLY and FYNNEI. V lost 6 bases and J 6 bases, leaving 15 bases between the germline ends. The CDR3 loop is CASSAQGLVEQYF. CDR3 nucleotide sequence: TGTGCCAGCAGCGCGCAGGGTTTGGTCGAGCAGTACTTC.

The chain uses TRBV6-5 and TRBJ2-4, with a possible D match to TRBD1 (6 bases). CDR3 size: 14 residues. From germline, CDR1 is MNHEY and CDR2 SVGAGI. Trimming took off 5 bases at V and 8 bases at J, with 16 bases between the two ends. The CDR3 region has the DNA TGTGCCAGCAGTCAACAGGGTTTCGGGTACATTCAGTACTTC. It codes for CASSQQGFGYIQYF.